A selection of T cell receptor beta chains follows, all from one sample in a study of T cells in Graves' hyperthyroidism and ophthalmopathy. TCRdb used MiXCR to reprocess the multiplex PCR reads, holding one entry per CDR3 protein. The sample carries roughly 500,000 distinct CDR3 sequences, 46% recorded once. Sequenced: peripheral blood or thyroid tissue (not recorded which). These receptors all stem from an adult woman with Graves' disease, either hyperthyroidism or ophthalmopathy (not recorded which). The conserved cysteine and the conserved F or W are not part of the CDR3 here. Size is omitted from some rows. Given values are once, few, many or a class for expanded clones.

clone size	V gene	J gene	CDR3 protein
many	TRBV9	TRBJ2-7	ASSVGTTKYEQY
few	TRBV2	TRBJ1-5	ASSRDRAQWPQH
many	TRBV10-3	TRBJ2-5	AIKGGAEETQY
.	TRBV29-1	TRBJ1-2	SVEDAGGYT
.	TRBV7-4	TRBJ1-3	ASSRPQEISGNTIY
many	TRBV15	TRBJ1-2	ATSRVTGMGGYT
.	TRBV7-9	TRBJ2-5	ASSLVGLLSPETQY
.	TRBV25-1	TRBJ1-6	ASSRGKGNSPLH
many	TRBV7-2	TRBJ1-5	ASSLDPRGVEPQH
.	TRBV10-3	TRBJ1-5	AISEGTGAGPQH
.	TRBV7-8	TRBJ1-5	ASRGTGADNQPQH